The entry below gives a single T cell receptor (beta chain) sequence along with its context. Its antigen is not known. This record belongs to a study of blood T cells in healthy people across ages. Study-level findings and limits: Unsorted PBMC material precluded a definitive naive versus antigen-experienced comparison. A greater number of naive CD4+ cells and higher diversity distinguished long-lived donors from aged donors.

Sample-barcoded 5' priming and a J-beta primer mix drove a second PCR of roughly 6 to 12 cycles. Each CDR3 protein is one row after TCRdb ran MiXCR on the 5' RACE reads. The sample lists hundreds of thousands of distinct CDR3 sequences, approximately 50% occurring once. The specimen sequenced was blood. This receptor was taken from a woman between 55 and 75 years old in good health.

DNA of the CDR3: TGCGCCAGCGCTAAAGCGGGAGATTACAATGAGCAGTTCTTC. Translation: CASAKAGDYNEQFF. The J gene is TRBJ2-1, the V gene TRBV5-1; 8 nucleotides match TRBD2. There are 14 residues in the CDR3. The trim removed 7 bases at V and 4 bases at J, leaving 7 bases unmatched. Germline loops: CDR1 SGHRS, CDR2 YFSETQ.